What follows are 5 T cell receptor beta chains derived from one specimen sequenced in a study of spatial heterogeneity in lung cancer (dated by TCRdb to the late 2010s). Libraries were made using 5' RACE. Instrument on record: NextSeq 500. TCRdb reprocessed the public reads (quality trimming at Q25 with fastp, clone calling with MiXCR) and kept in-frame beta chains. Here each entry gathers all rows of one CDR3 protein and keeps the most common genes and DNA. Across this sample there are under 150,000 distinct CDR3 sequences, with 12% seen only once. Of the sample, about 15% is held by the ten largest clones. The time point label corresponds to: blood at routine non-recurrence follow-up after resection. Whole RNA extracted from tumor and nontumor lung tissue, or from cryopreserved PBMC samples, was used for TCR sequencing without cell sorting. The sample consisted of PBMCs, taken at follow-up. The receptors shown here come from a male donor with early-stage non-small cell lung cancer.

This chain uses TRBV12-3 or TRBV12-4 with TRBJ1-5, with D hard to call. This CDR3 is 15 amino acids long. V was trimmed by 2 bases and J by 2 bases, leaving 10 bases between them. This CDR3 is CASSLLDLGNQPQHF. DNA for the CDR3: TGTGCCAGCAGTTTACTGGATCTGGGCAATCAGCCCCAGCATTTT.

The V gene is TRBV2, the J gene TRBJ2-3, with 9 bases that match TRBD1. The CDR3 contains 15 residues. Germline V lookup: CDR1 SNHLY, CDR2 FYNNEI. V was clipped by 1 base and J by 1 base; unmatched bases: 0. CDR3 sequence reads: CASSEGTGGTDTQYF. CDR3 nucleotide sequence: TGTGCCAGCAGTGAAGGGACAGGGGGCACAGATACGCAGTATTTT.

This chain links TRBV10-3 with TRBJ2-1; 7 bases are a match to TRBD1. The germline gives CDR1 ENHRY, CDR2 SYGVKD. Trimming took 6 bases from V and 5 from J; bases not matched to a gene: 7. The CDR3 consists of 14 residues. The CDR3 here is CAISPGQSNNEQFF. CDR3 sequence (DNA): TGTGCCATCAGCCCGGGACAGTCTAACAATGAGCAGTTCTTC.

V gene TRBV6-5 combines with J gene TRBJ1-5, with a tentative D call TRBD1 (6 bases). Trimming cost V 6 bases and J 5 bases, with 17 bases left between them. CDR3 length: 15 residues. CDR1 and CDR2 from the germline V gene are MNHEY and SVGAGI. CDR3 sequence (DNA): TGTGCCAGCAGCCCTCACGGGGGGCGCGATCAGCCCCAGCATTTT. Its protein is CASSPHGGRDQPQHF.

The sample holds a few counts of this clonotype. The CDR3 region is CASSPPRPTDTQYF. For the CDR3, the DNA is TGTGCCAGCAGCCCTCCCAGGCCCACAGATACGCAGTATTTT. This sequence joins TRBV7-2 and TRBJ2-3, with D unresolved. Trimming cost V 5 bases and J 2 bases, with 11 bases left between them. This CDR3 is 14 amino acids long. Germline assignment: CDR1 SGHTA and CDR2 FQGNSA.